This TCR beta chain was obtained from a study of blood T cell repertoires in COVID-19. The overall study: Nucleic acid was either cDNA or gDNA, and it came from T cells, B-cell-depleted T cells, or PBMCs.

The V end lost 7 bases, the J end lost 0 bases, and 11 bases lay between the germline ends. CDR1 is ENHRY and CDR2 is SYGVKD in the germline V gene. The CDR3 runs to 14 residues. Generated by immunoSEQ multiplex PCR, the TCRdb table keeps only in-frame clones and is missing some. The sample gives some 66,000 clones, 82% of which show up once; 5% to 7.5% is in the top ten. The receptor comes from a man in his 60s with acute or convalescent COVID-19. The chain has TRBV10-3 and TRBJ2-3, with D tentatively TRBD2 (5 bases). The specimen sequenced was peripheral blood. The chain's CDR3 is CAINAGDSTDTQYF. The CDR3 coding sequence is TGTGCCATCAACGCGGGCGACAGCACAGATACGCAGTATTTT.